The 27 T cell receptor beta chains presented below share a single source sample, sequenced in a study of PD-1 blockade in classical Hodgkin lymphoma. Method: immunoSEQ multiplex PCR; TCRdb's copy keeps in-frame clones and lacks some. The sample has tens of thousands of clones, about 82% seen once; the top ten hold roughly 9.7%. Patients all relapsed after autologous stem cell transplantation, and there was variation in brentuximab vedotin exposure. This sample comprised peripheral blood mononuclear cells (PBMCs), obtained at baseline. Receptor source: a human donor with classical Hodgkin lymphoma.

CDR3 sequence: CASSVGTRGGLPTNEKLFF. CDR3 DNA: TGTGCCAGCAGCGTAGGGACGCGGGGGGGACTGCCAACTAATGAAAAACTGTTTTTT. The genes are TRBV9 and TRBJ1-4, with D perhaps matching TRBD1 (5 bases). Germline CDR1 reads SGDLS; CDR2 reads YYNGEE. The CDR3 consists of 19 residues. V lost 0 bases to trimming and J lost 0 bases, with 18 bases between them.

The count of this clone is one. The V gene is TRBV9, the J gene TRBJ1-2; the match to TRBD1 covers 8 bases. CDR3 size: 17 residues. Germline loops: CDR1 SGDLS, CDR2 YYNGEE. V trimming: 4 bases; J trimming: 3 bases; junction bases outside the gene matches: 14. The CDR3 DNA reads TGTGCCAGCAGCCCTACCTCGACAGGGGAAGGGCACTATGGCTACACCTTC. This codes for CASSPTSTGEGHYGYTF.

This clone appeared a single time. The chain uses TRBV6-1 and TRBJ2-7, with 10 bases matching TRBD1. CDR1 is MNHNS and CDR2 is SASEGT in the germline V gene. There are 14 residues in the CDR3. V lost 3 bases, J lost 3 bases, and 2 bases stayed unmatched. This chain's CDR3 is CASSDWDRGYEQYF. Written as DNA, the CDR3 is TGTGCCAGCAGTGACTGGGACAGGGGCTACGAGCAGTACTTC.

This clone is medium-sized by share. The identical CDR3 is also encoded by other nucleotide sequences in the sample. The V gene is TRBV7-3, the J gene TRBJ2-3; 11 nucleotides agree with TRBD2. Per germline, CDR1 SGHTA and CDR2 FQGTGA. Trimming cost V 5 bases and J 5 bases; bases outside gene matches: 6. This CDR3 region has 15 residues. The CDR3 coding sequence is TGTGCCAGCAGCCGGCTAGCGGGAGGTGTAGATACGCAGTATTTT. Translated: CASSRLAGGVDTQYF.

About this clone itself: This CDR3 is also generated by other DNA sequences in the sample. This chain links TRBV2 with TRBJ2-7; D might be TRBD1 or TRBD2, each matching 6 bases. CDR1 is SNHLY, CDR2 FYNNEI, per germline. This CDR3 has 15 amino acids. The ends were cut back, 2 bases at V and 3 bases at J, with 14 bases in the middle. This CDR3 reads CASSEKGGMGYEQYF. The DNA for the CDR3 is TGTGCCAGCAGTGAAAAAGGGGGGATGGGCTACGAGCAGTACTTC. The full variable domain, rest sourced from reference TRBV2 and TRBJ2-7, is EPEVTQTPSHQVTQMGQEVILRCVPISNHLYFYWYRQILGQKVEFLVSFYNNEISEKSEIFDDQFSVERPDGSNFTLKIRSTKLEDSAMYFCASSEKGGMGYEQYFGPGTRLTVT.

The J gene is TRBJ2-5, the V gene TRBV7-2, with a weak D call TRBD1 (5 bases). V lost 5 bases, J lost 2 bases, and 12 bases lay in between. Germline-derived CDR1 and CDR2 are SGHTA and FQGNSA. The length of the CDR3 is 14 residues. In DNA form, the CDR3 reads TGTGCCAGCAGCGAAGACAGTTTTCAAGAGACCCAGTACTTC. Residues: CASSEDSFQETQYF.

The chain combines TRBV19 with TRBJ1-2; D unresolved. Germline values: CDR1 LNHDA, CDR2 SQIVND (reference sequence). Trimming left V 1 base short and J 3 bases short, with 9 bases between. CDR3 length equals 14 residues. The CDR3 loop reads CASSIGGSYYGYTF. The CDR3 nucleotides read TGTGCCAGTAGTATAGGAGGCAGCTACTATGGCTACACCTTC.

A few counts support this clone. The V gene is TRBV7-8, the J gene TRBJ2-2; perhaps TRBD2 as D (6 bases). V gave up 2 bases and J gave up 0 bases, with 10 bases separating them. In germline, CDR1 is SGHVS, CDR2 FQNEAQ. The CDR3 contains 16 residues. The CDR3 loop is CASSLSTGANTGELFF. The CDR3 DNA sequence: TGTGCCAGCAGCTTAAGTACGGGAGCGAACACCGGGGAGCTGTTTTTT.

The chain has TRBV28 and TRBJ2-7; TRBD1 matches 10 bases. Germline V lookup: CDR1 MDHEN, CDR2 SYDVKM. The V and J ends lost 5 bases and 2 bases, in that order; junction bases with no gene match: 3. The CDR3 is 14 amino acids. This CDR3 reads CASSPGTGAYEQYF. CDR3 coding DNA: TGTGCCAGCAGTCCCGGGACAGGGGCCTACGAGCAGTACTTC.

The CDR3 here is CASSPVSGSDSPLHF. DNA for the CDR3: TGTGCCAGCTCACCAGTGTCGGGATCTGATTCACCCCTCCACTTT. V gene TRBV18 combines with J gene TRBJ1-6; D is uncertain. The CDR3 runs 15 residues. CDR1 KGHSH and CDR2 LQKENI come from the germline V gene. V lost 2 bases and J 8 bases, leaving 13 bases between the germline ends.

In DNA, the CDR3 is TGTGCCAGCAGCTTCCTCAGACTCCTTCCGGGGTTGGGAAACACCATATATTTT. It is translated as CASSFLRLLPGLGNTIYF. This chain uses TRBV11-3 with TRBJ1-3; unclear D gene. V was clipped by 3 bases and J by 4 bases, with 22 bases between them. Germline V gene data show CDR1 as SGHNT and CDR2 as YENEEA. CDR3 length equals 18 residues.

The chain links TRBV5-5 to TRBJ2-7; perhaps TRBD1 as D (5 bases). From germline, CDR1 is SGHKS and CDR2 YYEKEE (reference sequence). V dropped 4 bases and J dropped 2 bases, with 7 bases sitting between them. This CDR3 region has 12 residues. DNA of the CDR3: TGTGCCAGCAGCGCAGGGCCCTACGAGCAGTACTTC. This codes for CASSAGPYEQYF. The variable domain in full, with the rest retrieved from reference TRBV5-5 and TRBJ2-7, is DAGVTQSPTHLIKTRGQQVTLRCSPISGHKSVSWYQQVLGQGPQFIFQYYEKEERGRGNFPDRFSARQFPNYSSELNVNALLLGDSALYLCASSAGPYEQYFGPGTRLTVT.

CDR3 protein: CASRDINYGYTF. The CDR3 region has the DNA TGTGCCAGCAGAGACATTAACTATGGCTACACCTTC. The chain recombines TRBV28 with TRBJ1-2, with D hard to call. Germline loops: CDR1 MDHEN, CDR2 SYDVKM. The CDR3 has 12 amino acids. V was trimmed by 6 bases and J by 1 base, leaving 6 bases between them.

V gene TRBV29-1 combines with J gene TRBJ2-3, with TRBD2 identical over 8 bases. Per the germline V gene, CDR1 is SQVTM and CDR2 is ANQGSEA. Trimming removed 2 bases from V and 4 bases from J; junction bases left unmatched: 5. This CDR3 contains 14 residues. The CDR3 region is CSVERREVADTQYF. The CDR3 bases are TGCAGCGTTGAACGGCGGGAGGTGGCAGATACGCAGTATTTT.

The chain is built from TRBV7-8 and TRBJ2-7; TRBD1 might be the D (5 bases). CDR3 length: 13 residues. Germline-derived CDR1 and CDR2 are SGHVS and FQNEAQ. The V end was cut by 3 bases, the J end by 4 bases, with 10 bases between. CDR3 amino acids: CASSLEGQYEQYF. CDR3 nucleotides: TGTGCCAGCAGCTTGGAAGGACAATACGAGCAGTACTTC.

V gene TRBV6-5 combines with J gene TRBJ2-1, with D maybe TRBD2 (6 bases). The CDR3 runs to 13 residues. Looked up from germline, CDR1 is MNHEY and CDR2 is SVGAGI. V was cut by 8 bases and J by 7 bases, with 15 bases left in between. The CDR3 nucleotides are TGTGCCAGCCGTCGCAACCGGGGGAATGAGCAGTTCTTC. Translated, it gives CASRRNRGNEQFF.

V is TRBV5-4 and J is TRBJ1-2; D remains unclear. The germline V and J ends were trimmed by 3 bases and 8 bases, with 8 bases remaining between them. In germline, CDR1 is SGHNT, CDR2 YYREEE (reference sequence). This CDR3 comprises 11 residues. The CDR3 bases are TGTGCCAGCAGCTCCCGGGTAGGCTACACCTTC. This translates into CASSSRVGYTF.

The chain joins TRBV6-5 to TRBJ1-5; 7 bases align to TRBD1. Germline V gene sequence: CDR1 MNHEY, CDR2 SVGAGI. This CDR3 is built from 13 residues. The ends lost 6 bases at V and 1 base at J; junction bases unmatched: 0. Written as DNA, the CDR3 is TGTGCCAGCAGACAGGGGAGCAATCAGCCCCAGCATTTT. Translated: CASRQGSNQPQHF.

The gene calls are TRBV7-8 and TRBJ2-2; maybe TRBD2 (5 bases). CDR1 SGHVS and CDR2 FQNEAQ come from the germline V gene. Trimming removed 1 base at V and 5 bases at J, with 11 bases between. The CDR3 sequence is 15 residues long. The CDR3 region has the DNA TGTGCCAGCAGCTTAGTGAGGGTGGCGACCGGGGAGCTGTTTTTT. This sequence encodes CASSLVRVATGELFF.

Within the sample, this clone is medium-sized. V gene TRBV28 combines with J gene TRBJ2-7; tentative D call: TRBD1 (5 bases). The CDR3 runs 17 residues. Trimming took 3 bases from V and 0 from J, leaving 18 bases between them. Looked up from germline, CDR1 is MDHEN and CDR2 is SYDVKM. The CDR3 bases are TGTGCCAGCAGTTTTAATCCCCGACAGTCTAGCTCCTACGAGCAGTACTTC. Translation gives CASSFNPRQSSSYEQYF.

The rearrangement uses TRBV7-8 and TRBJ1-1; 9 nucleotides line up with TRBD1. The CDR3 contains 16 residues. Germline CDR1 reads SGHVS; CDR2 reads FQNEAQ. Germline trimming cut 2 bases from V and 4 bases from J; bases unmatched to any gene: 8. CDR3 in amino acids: CASSLITGGGGTEAFF. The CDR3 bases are TGTGCCAGCAGCTTAATTACAGGGGGCGGTGGCACTGAAGCTTTCTTT.

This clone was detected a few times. In DNA, the CDR3 is TGTGCCATCAGTGCCGGGACAGGGTGGTCTGGGGCCAACGTCCTGACTTTC. This codes for CAISAGTGWSGANVLTF. This chain joins TRBV10-3 and TRBJ2-6, with TRBD1 matching 9 bases. The CDR3 is 17 amino acids. The ends lost 4 bases at V and 1 base at J; junction bases unmatched: 5. Germline V gene sequence: CDR1 ENHRY, CDR2 SYGVKD.

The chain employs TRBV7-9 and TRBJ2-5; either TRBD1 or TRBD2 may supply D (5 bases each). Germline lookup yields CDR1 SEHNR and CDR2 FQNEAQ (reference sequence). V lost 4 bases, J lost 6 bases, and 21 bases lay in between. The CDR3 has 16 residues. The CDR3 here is CASSSARVDSGKTQYF. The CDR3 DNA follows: TGTGCCAGCAGCTCAGCCAGGGTGGACTCGGGGAAGACCCAGTACTTC.

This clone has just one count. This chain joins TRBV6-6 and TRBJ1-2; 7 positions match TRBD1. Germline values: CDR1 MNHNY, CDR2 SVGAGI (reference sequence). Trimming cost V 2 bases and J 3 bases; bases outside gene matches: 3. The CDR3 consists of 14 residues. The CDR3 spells CASSYRGRDYGYTF. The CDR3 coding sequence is TGTGCCAGCAGTTACAGGGGGCGCGACTATGGCTACACCTTC.

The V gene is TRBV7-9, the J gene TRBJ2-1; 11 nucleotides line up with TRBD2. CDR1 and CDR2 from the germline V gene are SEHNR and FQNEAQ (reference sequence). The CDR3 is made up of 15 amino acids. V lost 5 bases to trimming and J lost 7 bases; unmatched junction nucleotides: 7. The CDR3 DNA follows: TGTGCCAGCAGCCCAGGACTAGCGGGCTGGAATGAGCAGTTCTTC. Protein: CASSPGLAGWNEQFF.

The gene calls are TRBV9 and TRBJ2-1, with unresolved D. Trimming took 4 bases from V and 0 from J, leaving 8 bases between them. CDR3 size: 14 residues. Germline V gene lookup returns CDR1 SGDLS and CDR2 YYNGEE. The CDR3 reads CASSPLASYNEQFF. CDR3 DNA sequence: TGTGCCAGCAGCCCGCTGGCCTCCTACAATGAGCAGTTCTTC.

The CDR3 DNA reads as TGCGCCAGCAGCGTCCGACAGGGAGTCGGTTCACCCCTCCACTTT. Protein product: CASSVRQGVGSPLHF. The J gene is TRBJ1-6, the V gene TRBV4-1; 7 positions match TRBD1. The V gene's germline CDR1 is MGHRA and CDR2 YSYEKL. The CDR3 runs 15 residues. Germline trimming cut 5 bases from V and 9 bases from J; bases unmatched to any gene: 10.